The source of this TCR beta chain is a study of a mutant IDH1 vaccine in newly diagnosed glioma (TCRdb year 2021). For context, the study as a whole: Of the roughly 30 treated patients, approximately 62% were male and 37.5% were female, and a mean age of around 40 years was recorded. Prior to enrollment, standard therapy consisting of radiotherapy alone, temozolomide alone, or radiochemotherapy with temozolomide had been administered to patients, with the combination being received by most patients. Peripheral blood was drawn at six visits: V03 (baseline), V05, V07, V10, V12 and V13. For exploratory analyses, about two dozen treated patients had longitudinal TCRB deep sequencing done wherever samples were available. On the study overall, not on this receptor specifically: Pseudoprogression appeared unrelated to alterations in the top peripheral T cell clonotypes detected by TCRB sequencing. The authors stated that sample limitations prevented analyses of patient blood samples from being reproduced. Vaccine-induced immune responses across multiple MHC alleles were detected in roughly 94% of patients. Selection of PBMC samples for TCRB deep sequencing was based on availability.

Read against the paper, the sample's time point label means: baseline, week 1 (first vaccination visit). The treatment or condition label, read with the paper, signifies: pre-vaccination baseline after standard-of-care therapy. Donors had newly diagnosed WHO grade 3 or 4 IDH1-mutant astrocytomas with loss of nuclear ATRX. The samples were drawn from NOA16, a multicentre, single-arm, open-label phase I trial in Germany that tested a mutant IDH1 peptide vaccine in humans for the first time. Visit V03 blood draws served as the baseline sample for immunogenicity testing. The DNeasy Blood and Tissue Kit was used to extract genomic DNA from EDTA blood for TCRB sequencing. Comments on this clone: Its antigen remains unidentified. No quality values exist for individual bases; no much larger clone is one base distant.

The library was built by means of the immunoSEQ multiplex PCR assay. Rearranged TCR beta chain sequences were amplified using the hsTCRB Kit according to the manufacturer's protocol. An Illumina MiSeq was used to sequence the TCRB libraries. The authors processed their data as follows. The kit vendor's proprietary platform handled demultiplexing, trimming and gene mapping. Here the immuneACCESS table is served through TCRdb, limited to in-frame sequences with V and J called. Missing clones are a known gap in these copies; in checked studies unresolved V genes cover under half, and the rest lacks a known reason. V and J calls and clone size are those listed in that table; D and trimming were worked out from the DNA. In all, the sample holds about 51,000 clones, and around three quarters of those were seen once. The ten largest clones capture less than 2% of the sample. The CDR3 holds 14 amino acids from the cysteine to the phenylalanine. This entry keeps only the CDR3 DNA: 42 bases, framed from base 1. CDR1 and CDR2 are read off the germline V gene as MGHRA and YSYEKL. After removal of 5 bases from V and 1 base from J, the junction retains 3 bases not matched to a gene.

This TCR derives from a woman aged 40 to 50 with glioma. This chain is built from TRBV4-1 and TRBJ2-7, with TRBD2 identical over 9 junction bases. This material consisted of PBMCs, taken from a glioma patient treated with radiotherapy, temozolomide or both. This receptor carries the CDR3 CASSDSGGSYEQYF. The sequenced DNA is TGCGCCAGCAGCGATAGCGGGGGTTCCTACGAGCAGTACTTC.